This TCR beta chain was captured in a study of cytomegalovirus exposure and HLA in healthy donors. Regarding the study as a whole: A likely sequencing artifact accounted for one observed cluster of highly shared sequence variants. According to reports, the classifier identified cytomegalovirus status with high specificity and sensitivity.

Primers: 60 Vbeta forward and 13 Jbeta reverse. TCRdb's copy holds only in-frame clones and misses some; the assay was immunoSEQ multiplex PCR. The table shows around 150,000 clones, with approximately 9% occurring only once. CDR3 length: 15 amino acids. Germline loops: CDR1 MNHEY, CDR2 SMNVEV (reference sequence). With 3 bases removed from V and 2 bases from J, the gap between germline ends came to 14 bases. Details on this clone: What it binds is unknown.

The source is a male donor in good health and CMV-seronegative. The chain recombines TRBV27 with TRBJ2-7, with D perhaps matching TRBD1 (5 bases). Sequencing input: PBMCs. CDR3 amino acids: CASSFAGAETYEQYF. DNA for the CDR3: TGTGCCAGCAGTTTTGCTGGGGCGGAGACCTACGAGCAGTACTTC.